This passage covers 25 T cell receptor beta chains from one sample sequenced in a study of T cells in Graves' hyperthyroidism and ophthalmopathy (dated by TCRdb to between 2018 and 2021). Library preparation was by multiplex PCR. For sequencing, an Illumina HiSeq 2000 was employed. Amplification of TCR beta CDR3 regions was carried out from RNA transcripts. The TCR CDR3 was subjected to a first round of RT-PCR using the HTBI primer set and the Qiagen OneStep RT-PCR kit. TCRdb redid the processing of the public reads, applying fastp at Q25 and MiXCR, and retained in-frame beta chains. When rows share a CDR3 protein, they turn into one entry using the most common DNA and genes. This sample is represented by hundreds of thousands of distinct CDR3 sequences; about half of them were singletons. The top ten hold about 7.9% of the sample. What was sequenced was peripheral blood or thyroid tissue (not recorded which). The receptors here all came from a woman aged 18-29 years with Graves' hyperthyroidism. Donor details come from another sample of the same person, matched by shared clones.

With respect to this clonotype: A much larger clone lies a single base off, so this may be a read error. The chain links TRBV2 to TRBJ1-2; no definite D call. The germline V gene encodes CDR1 SNHLY and CDR2 FYNNEI. CDR3 length: 10 amino acids. Trimming took off 8 bases at V and 4 bases at J, with 5 bases between the two ends. The CDR3 region is CASGVYGYTF. The DNA of the CDR3 is TGTGCCAGCGGGGTCTATGGCTACACCTTC.

This clonotype appeared a few times. V is TRBV10-3 and J is TRBJ2-7; TRBD1 aligns across 9 bases. The CDR3 length is 14 residues. The V segment lost 10 bases and the J segment 3 bases; nucleotides outside the gene matches: 10. Looked up from germline, CDR1 is ENHRY and CDR2 is SYGVKD. This CDR3 reads CATRRDRVNYEQYF. CDR3 bases: TGTGCCACCCGCCGGGACAGGGTAAACTACGAGCAGTACTTC.

The rearrangement uses TRBV6-1 and TRBJ2-2, with D uncertain. V lost 6 bases and J 3 bases, leaving 11 bases between the germline ends. This CDR3 comprises 14 residues. The germline V gene encodes CDR1 MNHNS and CDR2 SASEGT. The CDR3 coding sequence is TGTGCCAGCAGGGGGAATACAGACACCGGGGAGCTGTTTTTT. It is translated as CASRGNTDTGELFF.

This sequence joins TRBV5-4 and TRBJ1-4; 10 positions match TRBD1. The germline CDR1 and CDR2 sequences are SGHNT and YYREEE (reference sequence). After removal of 4 bases from V and 8 bases from J, the junction contained 11 bases not matched to a gene. The CDR3 runs 16 residues. The CDR3 DNA follows: TGTGCCAGCAGCGACCGTGGAGGGACAGGGGAGGAAAAACTGTTTTTT. This translates into CASSDRGGTGEEKLFF.

The chain recombines TRBV14 with TRBJ1-2; 12 bases match TRBD1. Germline loops: CDR1 SGHDN, CDR2 FVKESK. J lost 6 bases, V lost 5 bases, and 13 bases had no gene match. The CDR3 totals 17 residues. CDR3 in DNA: TGTGCCAGCAGCGCCTGGGACAGGGGGCAGAATTTTGATGGCTACACCTTC. Amino acids: CASSAWDRGQNFDGYTF.

Regarding this clonotype: A read error may produce the germline difference seen at one junction end. J is TRBJ2-7 and V is TRBV2; D assignment may be TRBD1 or TRBD2 (5 bases each). Germline V gives CDR1 SNHLY, CDR2 FYNNEI. This CDR3 comprises 12 residues. In DNA, the CDR3 is TGTGCCAGCAGTGGGGGGAACTACGGGCAGTACTTC. As protein: CASSGGNYGQYF.

The chain combines TRBV7-9 with TRBJ1-1, with D hard to call. Looked up from germline, CDR1 is SEHNR and CDR2 is FQNEAQ (reference sequence). V gave up 4 bases and J gave up 14 bases, with 14 bases separating them. CDR3 size: 11 residues. CDR3 region: CASSWTDEQFF. The DNA for the CDR3 is TGTGCCAGCAGCTGGACCGATGAGCAGTTCTTT.

The rearrangement uses TRBV14 and TRBJ2-5; perhaps TRBD2 as D (7 bases). Deletions cut 4 bases from V and 3 bases from J, with 15 bases between. Germline loops: CDR1 SGHDN, CDR2 FVKESK. The CDR3 contains 15 residues. CDR3 region: CASSPGGRGEETQYF. The CDR3, as DNA: TGTGCCAGCAGCCCTGGGGGCCGGGGGGAAGAGACCCAGTACTTC.

This clonotype was counted a few times. The V call is TRBV7-8, the J call TRBJ2-2; no definite D call. V lost 2 bases and J 7 bases, leaving 14 bases between the germline ends. CDR1 and CDR2 from the germline V gene are SGHVS and FQNEAQ. The CDR3 covers 15 residues. The CDR3 region is CASSLRARALGELFF. The CDR3, as DNA: TGTGCCAGCAGCTTAAGGGCTAGGGCCCTCGGGGAGCTGTTTTTT.

The rearrangement joins TRBV14 to TRBJ1-1; D is unclear. The V gene's germline CDR1 is SGHDN and CDR2 FVKESK. The CDR3 sequence is 16 residues long. Between the trimmed V and J ends, which lost 8 bases and 1 base, there was a span of 20 bases. The CDR3 region is CASSPRTQGGNTEAFF. The CDR3 bases are TGTGCCAGCTCACCTAGGACGCAAGGTGGGAACACTGAAGCTTTCTTT. Based on the CDR3 plus reference TRBV14 and TRBJ1-1, the full variable domain is EAGVTQFPSHSVIEKGQTVTLRCDPISGHDNLYWYRRVMGKEIKFLLHFVKESKQDESGMPNNRFLAERTGGTYSTLKVQPAELEDSGVYFCASSPRTQGGNTEAFFGQGTRLTVV.

On this clonotype: At one end the junction does not follow the germline gene, possibly because of a read error. The chain uses TRBV7-2 and TRBJ2-7; 10 nucleotides align to TRBD2. Germline CDR1 reads SGHTA; CDR2 reads FQGNSA. The CDR3 has 14 residues. The CDR3 loop reads CASSIGTSAYEQYF. CDR3 bases: TGCGCCAGCAGCATCGGGACTAGCGCATACGAGCAGTACTTC.

The gene calls are TRBV19 and TRBJ1-5; 7 nucleotides match TRBD1. The germline V gene encodes CDR1 LNHDA and CDR2 SQIVND (reference sequence). V shed 5 bases and J 4 bases; nucleotides not matched to a gene: 5. The CDR3 sequence is 14 residues long. The DNA for the CDR3 is TGTGCCAGTAGTGACAGGGCTGGGAATCAGCCCCAGCATTTT. Residues: CASSDRAGNQPQHF. The whole variable domain, remainder taken from reference TRBV19 and TRBJ1-5, is DGGITQSPKYLFRKEGQNVTLSCEQNLNHDAMYWYRQDPGQGLRLIYYSQIVNDFQKGDIAEGYSVSREKKESFPLTVTSAQKNPTAFYLCASSDRAGNQPQHFGDGTRLSIL.

This clonotype was seen repeatedly, ten times or more. The chain has TRBV16 and TRBJ1-6; possibly TRBD1 for D (5 bases). With 4 bases removed from V and 6 bases from J, the gap between germline ends came to 16 bases. Germline loops: CDR1 KGHSY, CDR2 FQNENV. The CDR3 consists of 16 residues. The CDR3 nucleotides are TGTGCCAGCAGCCCCTTGGGAGCGCAGGGTAATTCACCCCTCCACTTT. Residues: CASSPLGAQGNSPLHF.

V and J are TRBV3-1 and TRBJ1-1, with no clear D. V shed 0 bases and J shed 7 bases, with 9 bases lying between them. Germline loops: CDR1 LGHDT, CDR2 YNNKEL (reference sequence). The CDR3 has 13 amino acids. The CDR3 sequence: CASSQDHLFEAFF. The CDR3 bases are TGTGCCAGCAGCCAAGATCATCTGTTTGAAGCTTTCTTT.

This sequence joins TRBV5-6 and TRBJ2-5; possibly TRBD1 or TRBD2 for D (6 bases each). The V and J ends lost 4 bases and 9 bases respectively, with 16 bases between them. The CDR3 sequence is 13 residues long. Germline loops: CDR1 SGHDT, CDR2 YYEEEE. CDR3 DNA sequence: TGTGCCAGCAGCCAAGGGGGGAGTCAGCCCCAGTACTTC. Amino acids: CASSQGGSQPQYF.

This clonotype has just a few counts. This chain uses TRBV12-3 or TRBV12-4 with TRBJ1-1; perhaps TRBD1 as D (5 bases). Trimming took off 7 bases at V and 1 base at J, with 10 bases between the two ends. The CDR3 length is 13 residues. The CDR3 DNA follows: TGTGCCAGCATAAGGGGAGAGAACACTGAAGCTTTCTTT. It translates to CASIRGENTEAFF.

This clonotype has just one count. A clone one base away is much larger, so this may be a read error. This chain uses TRBV7-2 with TRBJ1-2; D not resolved. Germline assignment: CDR1 SGHTA and CDR2 FQGNSA. The CDR3 extends over 12 amino acids. V was cut by 5 bases and J by 8 bases, with 12 bases left in between. The CDR3 here is CASSEGAVGYTF. CDR3 coding DNA: TGTGCCAGCAGCGAAGGAGCCGTGGGCTACACCTTC.

This chain joins TRBV11-3 and TRBJ2-7; D perhaps matches TRBD2 (6 bases). V gave up 5 bases and J gave up 0 bases, with 20 bases separating them. The CDR3 is 17 amino acids. Germline lookup yields CDR1 SGHNT and CDR2 YENEEA. The CDR3 region is CASSRSGGRRGSYEQYF. The CDR3 bases are TGTGCCAGCAGCCGATCCGGGGGACGGCGGGGCTCCTACGAGCAGTACTTC.

V and J are TRBV29-1 and TRBJ2-5, with D tentatively TRBD2 (6 bases). Trimming left V 3 bases short and J 4 bases short, with 18 bases between. Germline CDR1 and CDR2: SQVTM and ANQGSEA. This CDR3 region has 15 residues. CDR3 sequence reads: CSVEGTGVVGETQYF. In nucleotides, the CDR3 is TGCAGCGTTGAGGGGACGGGAGTGGTCGGAGAGACCCAGTACTTC.

This chain connects TRBV20-1 to TRBJ2-7; possible D gene TRBD1, 5 bases. Germline V gene sequence: CDR1 DFQATT, CDR2 SNEGSKA (reference sequence). V was trimmed by 6 bases and J by 1 base, leaving 10 bases between them. The CDR3 is 12 residues long. The CDR3 loop reads CSAKTESYEQYF. Written as DNA, the CDR3 is TGCAGTGCGAAGACAGAGTCCTACGAGCAGTACTTC.

The rearrangement uses TRBV6-5 and TRBJ1-2; a weak D match, TRBD1 (6 bases). CDR1 and CDR2 (germline): MNHEY, SVGAGI. The CDR3 has 14 amino acids. Trimming removed 4 bases at V and 8 bases at J, with 17 bases between. The CDR3 loop is CASSSTRGLRGYTF. CDR3 nucleotide sequence: TGTGCCAGCAGTTCTACTCGGGGGCTGAGAGGCTACACCTTC.

The chain uses TRBV25-1 and TRBJ2-7, with 8 bases lining up with TRBD1. The CDR3 runs 19 residues. The germline gives CDR1 MGHDK, CDR2 SYGVNS. The trim removed 4 bases at V and 2 bases at J, leaving 19 bases unmatched. CDR3 sequence reads: CASSGPPGQVGYGTYEQYF. DNA for the CDR3: TGTGCCAGCAGTGGACCTCCGGGACAGGTCGGATATGGAACCTACGAGCAGTACTTC.

Points on this clonotype: This may be a read error, as it is one base from a much larger clone. The rearrangement joins TRBV7-8 to TRBJ2-7; no reliable D call. With 0 bases removed from V and 2 bases from J, the gap between germline ends came to 14 bases. CDR1 and CDR2 from the germline V gene are SGHVS and FQNEAQ. The CDR3 has 16 amino acids. The CDR3: CASSLARVGSTYEQYF. The DNA for the CDR3 is TGTGCCAGCAGCTTAGCGCGAGTGGGAAGTACCTACGAGCAGTACTTC.

This chain connects TRBV15 to TRBJ2-7; 14 nucleotides align to TRBD2. The CDR3 is 21 amino acids. V gave up 0 bases and J gave up 4 bases; unmatched junction bases: 17. The V gene's germline CDR1 is LNHNV and CDR2 YYDKDF (reference sequence). CDR3 bases: TGTGCCACCAGCAGAGATTTTAGGCTGGCGACTAGCGGGAGGGGGGGATACGAGCAGTACTTC. Its protein product is CATSRDFRLATSGRGGYEQYF.

This chain links TRBV19 with TRBJ2-5, with 11 bases identical to TRBD2. Germline CDR1 LNHDA, CDR2 SQIVND (reference sequence). V was clipped by 7 bases and J by 5 bases; unmatched bases: 0. The CDR3 loop spans 12 amino acids. CDR3 sequence (DNA): TGTGCCAGTACTAGCGGGAGGGAGACCCAGTACTTC. Translation: CASTSGRETQYF. Based on the CDR3 plus reference TRBV19 and TRBJ2-5, the full variable domain is DGGITQSPKYLFRKEGQNVTLSCEQNLNHDAMYWYRQDPGQGLRLIYYSQIVNDFQKGDIAEGYSVSREKKESFPLTVTSAQKNPTAFYLCASTSGRETQYFGPGTRLLVL.